The entry below describes one T cell receptor beta chain. These data are taken from a study of blood T cell repertoires in COVID-19. Study information: COVID-19 samples collected from the United States, Italy and Spain covered acute and convalescent phases.

The CDR3 covers 15 residues. The trim removed 4 bases at V and 4 bases at J, leaving 7 bases unmatched. Germline CDR1 SGHVS, CDR2 FQNEAQ. In the study's own analysis: Estimation of nucleated cell counts was performed using reference gene primer amplification. Using immunoSEQ multiplex PCR, the repertoire was profiled, and TCRdb retains in-frame clones only, with some absent. V and J calls and clone size come straight from that table; D and trimming were deduced from the DNA. The sample shows approximately 140,000 clones, approximately 80% of them seen only once. The sample taken for sequencing was peripheral blood. The J gene is TRBJ1-2, the V gene TRBV7-8, with 9 bases that match TRBD1. The receptor's source is a woman older than 75 in a cohort sampled during active or convalescent COVID-19. The CDR3 protein is CASSSEDRGSYGYTF. CDR3 bases: TGTGCCAGCAGCTCCGAAGACAGGGGGAGCTATGGCTACACCTTC.